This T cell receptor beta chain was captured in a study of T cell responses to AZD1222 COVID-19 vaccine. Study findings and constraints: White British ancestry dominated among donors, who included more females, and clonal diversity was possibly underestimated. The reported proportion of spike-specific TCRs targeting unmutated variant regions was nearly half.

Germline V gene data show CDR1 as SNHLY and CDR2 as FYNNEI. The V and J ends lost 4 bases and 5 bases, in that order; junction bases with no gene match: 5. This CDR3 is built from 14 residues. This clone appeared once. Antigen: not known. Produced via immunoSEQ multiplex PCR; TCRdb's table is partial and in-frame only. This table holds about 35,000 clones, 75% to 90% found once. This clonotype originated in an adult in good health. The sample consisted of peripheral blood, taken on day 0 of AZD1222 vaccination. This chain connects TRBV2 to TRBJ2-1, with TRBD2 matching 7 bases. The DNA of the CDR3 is TGTGCCAGCAGTGCTAGCGGCCTCAACAATGAGCAGTTCTTC. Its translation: CASSASGLNNEQFF.